This paragraph covers one TCR beta chain sequence. Assay used: immunoSEQ multiplex PCR; TCRdb lists only in-frame clones, some missing. Here the sample spans roughly 250,000 clones, 90% being singletons. Germline CDR1 SGHNT, CDR2 YYREEE (reference sequence). The CDR3 consists of 15 residues. With V trimmed by 2 bases and J by 3 bases, 6 bases remained unmatched. These data are taken from a study of blood T cell repertoires in COVID-19. Study-level information: Sources were T cells, B-cell-depleted T cells, or PBMCs; the material itself was cDNA or gDNA.

The chain is built from TRBV5-4 and TRBJ1-1; 8 nucleotides align to TRBD1. The receptor comes from a woman aged 40 to 50 with acute or convalescent COVID-19. Sequencing was performed on peripheral blood. The CDR3 protein is CASSFLGQEYTEAFF. The CDR3 coding sequence is TGTGCCAGCAGCTTTCTGGGACAGGAATACACTGAAGCTTTCTTT.